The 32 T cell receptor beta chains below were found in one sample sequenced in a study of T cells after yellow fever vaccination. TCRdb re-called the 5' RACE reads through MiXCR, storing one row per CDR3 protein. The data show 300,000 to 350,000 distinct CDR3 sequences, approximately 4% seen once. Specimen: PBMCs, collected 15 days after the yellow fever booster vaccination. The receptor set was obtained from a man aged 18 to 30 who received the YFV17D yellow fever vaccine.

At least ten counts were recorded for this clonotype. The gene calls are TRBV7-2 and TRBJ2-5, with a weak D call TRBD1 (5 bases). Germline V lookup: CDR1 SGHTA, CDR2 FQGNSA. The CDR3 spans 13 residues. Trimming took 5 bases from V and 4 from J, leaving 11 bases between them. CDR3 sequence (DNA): TGTGCCAGCAGCCCCGCCAGGGTAGAGACCCAGTACTTC. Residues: CASSPARVETQYF.

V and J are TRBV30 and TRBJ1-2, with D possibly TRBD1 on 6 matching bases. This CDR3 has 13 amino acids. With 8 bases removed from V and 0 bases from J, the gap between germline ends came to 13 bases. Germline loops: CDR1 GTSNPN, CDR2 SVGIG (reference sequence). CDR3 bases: TGTGCCGGAGAAGGGGGTGCTAACTATGGCTACACCTTC. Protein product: CAGEGGANYGYTF.

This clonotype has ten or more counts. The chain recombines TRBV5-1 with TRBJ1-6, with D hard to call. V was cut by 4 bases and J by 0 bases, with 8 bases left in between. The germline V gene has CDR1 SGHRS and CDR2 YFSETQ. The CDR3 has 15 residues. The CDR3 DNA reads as TGCGCCAGCAGCGTCCGGGACTCCTATAATTCACCCCTCCACTTT. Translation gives CASSVRDSYNSPLHF.

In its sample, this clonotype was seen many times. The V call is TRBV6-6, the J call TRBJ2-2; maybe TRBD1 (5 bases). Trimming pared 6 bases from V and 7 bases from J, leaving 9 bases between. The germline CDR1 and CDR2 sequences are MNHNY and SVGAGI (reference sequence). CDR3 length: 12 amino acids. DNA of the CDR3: TGTGCCAGCAGCCCAGGGTTCGGGGAGCTGTTTTTT. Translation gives CASSPGFGELFF.

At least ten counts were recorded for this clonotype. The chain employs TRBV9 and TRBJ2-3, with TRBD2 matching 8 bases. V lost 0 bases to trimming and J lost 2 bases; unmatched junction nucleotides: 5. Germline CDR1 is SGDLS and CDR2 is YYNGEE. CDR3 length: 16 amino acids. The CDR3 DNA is TGTGCCAGCAGCGTAGGAGCGGGGGACTCCACAGATACGCAGTATTTT. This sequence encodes CASSVGAGDSTDTQYF. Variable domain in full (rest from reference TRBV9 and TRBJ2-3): DSGVTQTPKHLITATGQRVTLRCSPRSGDLSVYWYQQSLDQGLQFLIQYYNGEERAKGNILERFSAQQFPDLHSELNLSSLELGDSALYFCASSVGAGDSTDTQYFGPGTRLTVL.

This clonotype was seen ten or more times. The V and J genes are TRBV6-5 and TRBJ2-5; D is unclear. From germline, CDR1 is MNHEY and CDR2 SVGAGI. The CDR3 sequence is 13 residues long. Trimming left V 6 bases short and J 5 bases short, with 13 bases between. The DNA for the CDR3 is TGTGCCAGCAGAGATGGGGTAGGCGAGACCCAGTACTTC. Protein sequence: CASRDGVGETQYF.

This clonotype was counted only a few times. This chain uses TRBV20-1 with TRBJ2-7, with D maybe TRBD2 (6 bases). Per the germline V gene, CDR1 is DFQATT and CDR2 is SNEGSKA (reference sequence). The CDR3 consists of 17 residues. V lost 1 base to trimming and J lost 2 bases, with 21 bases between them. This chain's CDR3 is CSARARASFGGAYEQYV. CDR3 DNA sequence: TGCAGTGCTAGAGCCAGGGCGTCGTTCGGAGGGGCCTACGAGCAGTACGTC.

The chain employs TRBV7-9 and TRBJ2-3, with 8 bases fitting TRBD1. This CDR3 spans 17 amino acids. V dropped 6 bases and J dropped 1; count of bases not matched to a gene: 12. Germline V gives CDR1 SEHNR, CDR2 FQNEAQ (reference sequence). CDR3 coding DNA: TGTGCCAGCAGTTTTCCCGGGACAGGAGATCGCACAGATACGCAGTATTTT. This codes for CASSFPGTGDRTDTQYF.

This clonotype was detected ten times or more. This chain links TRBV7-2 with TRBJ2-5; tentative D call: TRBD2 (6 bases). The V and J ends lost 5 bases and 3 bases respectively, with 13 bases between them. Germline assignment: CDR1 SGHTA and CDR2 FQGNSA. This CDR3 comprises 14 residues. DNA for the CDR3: TGTGCCAGCAGCGGGGACTGGACGGAAGAGACCCAGTACTTC. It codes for CASSGDWTEETQYF.

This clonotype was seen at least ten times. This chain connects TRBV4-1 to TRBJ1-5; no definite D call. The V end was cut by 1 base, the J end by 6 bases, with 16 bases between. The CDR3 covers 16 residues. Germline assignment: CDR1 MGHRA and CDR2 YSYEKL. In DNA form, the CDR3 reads TGCGCCAGCAGCCAAGTAGGTCGGCAGCTCAGTCAGCCCCAGCATTTT. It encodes CASSQVGRQLSQPQHF.

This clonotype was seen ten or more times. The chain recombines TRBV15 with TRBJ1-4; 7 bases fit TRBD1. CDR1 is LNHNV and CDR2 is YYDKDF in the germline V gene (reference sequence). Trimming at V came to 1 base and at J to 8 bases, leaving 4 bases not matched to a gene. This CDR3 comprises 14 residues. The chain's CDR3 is CATSRVDRVEKLFF. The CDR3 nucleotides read TGTGCCACCAGCAGAGTAGACAGGGTCGAAAAACTGTTTTTT.

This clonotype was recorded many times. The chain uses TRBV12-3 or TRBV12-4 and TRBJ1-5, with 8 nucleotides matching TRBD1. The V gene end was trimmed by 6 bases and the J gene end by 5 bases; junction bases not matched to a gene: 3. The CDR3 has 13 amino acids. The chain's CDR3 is CASSMDRDQPQHF. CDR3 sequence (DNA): TGTGCCAGCAGCATGGACAGGGATCAGCCCCAGCATTTT.

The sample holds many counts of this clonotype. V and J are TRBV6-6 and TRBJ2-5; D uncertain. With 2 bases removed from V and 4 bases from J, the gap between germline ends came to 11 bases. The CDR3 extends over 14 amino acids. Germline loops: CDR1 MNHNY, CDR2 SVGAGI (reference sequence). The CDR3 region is CASSYGIPLETQYF. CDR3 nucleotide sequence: TGTGCCAGCAGTTACGGTATTCCTCTAGAGACCCAGTACTTC.

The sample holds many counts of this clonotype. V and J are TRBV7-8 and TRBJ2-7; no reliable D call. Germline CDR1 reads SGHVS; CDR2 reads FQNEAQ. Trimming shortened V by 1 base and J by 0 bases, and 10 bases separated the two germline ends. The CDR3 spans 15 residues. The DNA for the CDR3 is TGTGCCAGCAGCTTAGTTCCGAGGAGCTCCTACGAGCAGTACGTC. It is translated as CASSLVPRSSYEQYV.

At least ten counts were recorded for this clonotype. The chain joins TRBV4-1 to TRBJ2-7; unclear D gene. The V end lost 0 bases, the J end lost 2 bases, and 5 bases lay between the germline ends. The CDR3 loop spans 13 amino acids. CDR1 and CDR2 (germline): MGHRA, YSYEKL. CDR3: CASSQEWAYEQYF. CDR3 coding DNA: TGCGCCAGCAGCCAAGAGTGGGCCTACGAGCAGTACTTC.

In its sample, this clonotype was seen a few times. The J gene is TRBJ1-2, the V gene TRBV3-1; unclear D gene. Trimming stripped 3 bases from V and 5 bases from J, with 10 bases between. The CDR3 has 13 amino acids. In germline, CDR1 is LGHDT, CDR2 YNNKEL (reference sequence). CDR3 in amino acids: CASSHSNDYGYTF. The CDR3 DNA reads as TGTGCCAGCAGCCACTCTAACGATTATGGCTACACCTTC.

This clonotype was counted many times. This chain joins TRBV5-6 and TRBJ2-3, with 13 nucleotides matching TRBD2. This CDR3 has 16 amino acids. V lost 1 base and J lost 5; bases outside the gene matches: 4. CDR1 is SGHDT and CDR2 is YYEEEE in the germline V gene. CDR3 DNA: TGTGCCAGCAGCTTGTGGACTAGCGGGGGTCGAGATACGCAGTATTTT. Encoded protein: CASSLWTSGGRDTQYF.

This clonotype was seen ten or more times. The CDR3 sequence is CASSLGTGLNTEAFF. CDR3 DNA: TGTGCCAGCAGCTTGGGGACCGGTCTGAACACTGAAGCTTTCTTT. This chain links TRBV5-4 with TRBJ1-1, with no clear D. The CDR3 contains 15 residues. Trimming shortened V by 0 bases and J by 0 bases, and 9 bases separated the two germline ends. The V gene's germline CDR1 is SGHNT and CDR2 YYREEE (reference sequence).

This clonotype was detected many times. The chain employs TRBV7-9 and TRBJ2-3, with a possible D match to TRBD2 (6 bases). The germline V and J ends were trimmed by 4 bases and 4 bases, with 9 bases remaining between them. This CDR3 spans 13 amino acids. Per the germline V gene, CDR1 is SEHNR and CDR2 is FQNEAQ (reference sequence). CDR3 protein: CASSSGLSDTQYF. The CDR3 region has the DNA TGTGCCAGCAGCTCGGGACTTTCAGATACGCAGTATTTT.

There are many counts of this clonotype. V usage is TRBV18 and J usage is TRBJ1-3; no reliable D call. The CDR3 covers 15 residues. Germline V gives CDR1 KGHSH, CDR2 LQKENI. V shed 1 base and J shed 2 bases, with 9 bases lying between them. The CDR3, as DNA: TGTGCCAGCTCACCACAGGCCCCACCTGGAAACACCATATATTTT. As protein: CASSPQAPPGNTIYF.

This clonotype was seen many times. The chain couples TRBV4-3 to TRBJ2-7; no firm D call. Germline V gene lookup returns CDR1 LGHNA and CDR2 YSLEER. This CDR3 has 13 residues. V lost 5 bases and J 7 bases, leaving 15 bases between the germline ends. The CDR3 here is CASSRTVLQEQYV. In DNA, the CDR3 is TGCGCCAGCAGCAGAACAGTGCTGCAGGAGCAGTACGTC.

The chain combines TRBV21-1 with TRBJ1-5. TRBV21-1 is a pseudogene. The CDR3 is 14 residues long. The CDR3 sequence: CASSKKTANQPQHF. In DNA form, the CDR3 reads TGTGCCAGCAGCAAAAAAACAGCGAATCAGCCCCAGCATTTT.

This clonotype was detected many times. This CDR3 is CASSQRAETAEAPDTQYF. The CDR3 DNA follows: TGCGCCAGCAGCCAGAGGGCCGAGACAGCCGAGGCCCCAGATACGCAGTATTTT. The genes are TRBV4-3 and TRBJ2-3; possibly TRBD1 or TRBD2 for D (5 bases each). V lost 3 bases, J lost 4 bases, and 23 bases lay in between. The CDR3 spans 18 residues. The germline V gene has CDR1 LGHNA and CDR2 YSLEER.

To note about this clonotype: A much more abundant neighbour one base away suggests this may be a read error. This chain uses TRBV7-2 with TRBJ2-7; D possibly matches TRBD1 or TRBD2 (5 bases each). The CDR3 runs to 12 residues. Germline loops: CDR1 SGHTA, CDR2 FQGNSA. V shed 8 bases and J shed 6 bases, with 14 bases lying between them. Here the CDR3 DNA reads TGTGCCAGCTGCCCCTGGGACGGCGAGCAGTACTTC. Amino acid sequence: CASCPWDGEQYF.

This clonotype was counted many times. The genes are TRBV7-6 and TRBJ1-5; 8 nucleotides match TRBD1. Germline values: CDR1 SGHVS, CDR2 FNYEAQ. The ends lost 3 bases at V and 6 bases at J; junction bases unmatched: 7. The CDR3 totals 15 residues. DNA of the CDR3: TGTGCCAGCAGCTTCGATCCAGGGGGCGGTCAGCCCCAGCATTTT. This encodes CASSFDPGGGQPQHF.

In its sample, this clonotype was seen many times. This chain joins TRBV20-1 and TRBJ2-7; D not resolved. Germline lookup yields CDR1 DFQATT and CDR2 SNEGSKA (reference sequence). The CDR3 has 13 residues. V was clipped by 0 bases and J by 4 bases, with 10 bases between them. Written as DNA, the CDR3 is TGCAGTGCTAGAGAGAGGACGGATTACGAGCAGTACTTC. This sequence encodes CSARERTDYEQYF.

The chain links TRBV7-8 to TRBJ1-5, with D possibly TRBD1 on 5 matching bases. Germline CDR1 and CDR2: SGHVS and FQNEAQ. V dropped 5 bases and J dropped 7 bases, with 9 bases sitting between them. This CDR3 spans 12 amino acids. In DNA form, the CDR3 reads TGTGCCAGCAGCATAGGGGAGCAGCCCCAGCATTTT. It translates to CASSIGEQPQHF.

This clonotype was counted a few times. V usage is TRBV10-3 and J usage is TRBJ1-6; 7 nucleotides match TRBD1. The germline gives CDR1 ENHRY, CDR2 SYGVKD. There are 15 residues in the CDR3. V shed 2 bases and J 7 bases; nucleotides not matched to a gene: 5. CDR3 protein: CAISEEGARNSPLHF. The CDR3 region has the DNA TGTGCCATCAGTGAGGAGGGGGCCCGGAATTCACCCCTCCACTTT.

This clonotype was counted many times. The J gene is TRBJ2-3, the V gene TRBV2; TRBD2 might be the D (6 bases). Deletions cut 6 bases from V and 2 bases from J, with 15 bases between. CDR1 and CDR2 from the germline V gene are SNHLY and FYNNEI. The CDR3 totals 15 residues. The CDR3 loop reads CASSLASVPTDTQYF. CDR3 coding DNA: TGTGCCAGCAGCCTAGCGTCCGTCCCCACAGATACGCAGTATTTT.

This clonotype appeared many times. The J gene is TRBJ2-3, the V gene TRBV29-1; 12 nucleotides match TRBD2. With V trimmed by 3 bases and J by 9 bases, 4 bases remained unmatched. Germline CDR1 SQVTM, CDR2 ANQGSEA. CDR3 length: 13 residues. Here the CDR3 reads CSVDRTSGDTQYF. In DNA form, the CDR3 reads TGCAGCGTTGATCGGACTAGCGGGGACACGCAGTATTTT.

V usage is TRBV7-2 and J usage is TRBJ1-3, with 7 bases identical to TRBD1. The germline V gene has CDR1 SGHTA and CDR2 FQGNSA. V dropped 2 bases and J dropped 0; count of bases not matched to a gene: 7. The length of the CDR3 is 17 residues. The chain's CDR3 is CASSLTGEKSSGNTIYF. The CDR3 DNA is TGTGCCAGCAGCTTAACAGGGGAGAAATCCTCTGGAAACACCATATATTTT. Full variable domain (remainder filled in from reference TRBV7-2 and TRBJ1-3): GAGVSQSPSNKVTEKGKDVELRCDPISGHTALYWYRQSLGQGLEFLIYFQGNSAPDKSGLPSDRFSAERTGGSVSTLTIQRTQQEDSAVYLCASSLTGEKSSGNTIYFGEGSWLTVV.

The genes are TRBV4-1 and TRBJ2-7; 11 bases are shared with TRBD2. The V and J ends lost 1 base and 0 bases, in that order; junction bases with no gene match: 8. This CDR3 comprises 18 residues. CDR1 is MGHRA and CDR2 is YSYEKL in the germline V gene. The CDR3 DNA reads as TGCGCCAGCAGCCAAGGTCTAGCGGGGGGCCTTAACTCCTACGAGCAGTACGTC. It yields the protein CASSQGLAGGLNSYEQYV.